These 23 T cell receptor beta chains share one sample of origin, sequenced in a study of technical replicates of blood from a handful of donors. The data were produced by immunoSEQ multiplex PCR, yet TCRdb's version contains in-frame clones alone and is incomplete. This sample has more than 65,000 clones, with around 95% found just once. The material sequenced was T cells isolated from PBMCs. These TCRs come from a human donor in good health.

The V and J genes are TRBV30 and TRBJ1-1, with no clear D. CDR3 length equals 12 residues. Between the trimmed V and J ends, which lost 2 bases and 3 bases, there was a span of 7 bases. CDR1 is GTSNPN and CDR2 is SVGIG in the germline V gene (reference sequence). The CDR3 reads CAWSISDTEAFF. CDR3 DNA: TGTGCCTGGAGTATATCCGACACTGAAGCTTTCTTT.

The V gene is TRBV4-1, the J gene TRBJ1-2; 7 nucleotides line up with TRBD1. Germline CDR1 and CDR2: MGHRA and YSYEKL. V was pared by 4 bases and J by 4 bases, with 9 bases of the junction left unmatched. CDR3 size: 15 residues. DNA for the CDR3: TGCGCCAGCAGCCGACCCACAGGGGAGGCCTATGGCTACACCTTC. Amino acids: CASSRPTGEAYGYTF.

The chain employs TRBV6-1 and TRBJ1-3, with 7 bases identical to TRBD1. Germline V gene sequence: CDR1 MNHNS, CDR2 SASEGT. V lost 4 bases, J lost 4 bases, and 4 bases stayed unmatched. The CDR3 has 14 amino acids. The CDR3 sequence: CASSGQGGGNTIYF. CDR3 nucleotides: TGTGCCAGCAGTGGACAGGGAGGAGGAAACACCATATATTTT.

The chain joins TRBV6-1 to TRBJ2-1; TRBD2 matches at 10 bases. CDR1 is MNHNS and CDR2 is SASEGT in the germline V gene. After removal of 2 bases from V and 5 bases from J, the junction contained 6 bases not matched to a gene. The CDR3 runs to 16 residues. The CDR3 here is CASSEFLAGDHNEQFF. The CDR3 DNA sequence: TGTGCCAGCAGTGAATTCCTAGCGGGAGATCACAATGAGCAGTTCTTC.

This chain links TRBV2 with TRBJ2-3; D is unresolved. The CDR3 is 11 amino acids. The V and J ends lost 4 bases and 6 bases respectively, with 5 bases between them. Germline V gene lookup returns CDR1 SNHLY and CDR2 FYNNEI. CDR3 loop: CASSVSDTQYF. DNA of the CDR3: TGTGCCAGCAGTGTATCTGATACGCAGTATTTT.

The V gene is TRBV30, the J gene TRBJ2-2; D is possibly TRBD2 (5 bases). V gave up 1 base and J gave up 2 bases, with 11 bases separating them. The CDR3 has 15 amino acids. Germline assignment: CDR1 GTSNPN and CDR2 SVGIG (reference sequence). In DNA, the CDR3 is TGTGCCTGGAGTGCGTCGGACTCCAACACCGGGGAGCTGTTTTTT. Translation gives CAWSASDSNTGELFF.

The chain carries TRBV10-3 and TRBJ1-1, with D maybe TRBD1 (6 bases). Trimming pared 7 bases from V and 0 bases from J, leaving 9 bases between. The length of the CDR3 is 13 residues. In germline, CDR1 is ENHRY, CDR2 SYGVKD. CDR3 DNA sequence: TGTGCCATCAACCAGGGGCTGAACACTGAAGCTTTCTTT. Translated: CAINQGLNTEAFF.

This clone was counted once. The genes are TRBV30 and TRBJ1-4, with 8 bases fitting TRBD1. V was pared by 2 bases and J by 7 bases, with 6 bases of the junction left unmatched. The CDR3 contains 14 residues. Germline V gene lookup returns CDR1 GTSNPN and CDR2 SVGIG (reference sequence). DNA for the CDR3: TGTGCCTGGAGTAGAGGACAGGGCGTTGAAAAACTGTTTTTT. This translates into CAWSRGQGVEKLFF.

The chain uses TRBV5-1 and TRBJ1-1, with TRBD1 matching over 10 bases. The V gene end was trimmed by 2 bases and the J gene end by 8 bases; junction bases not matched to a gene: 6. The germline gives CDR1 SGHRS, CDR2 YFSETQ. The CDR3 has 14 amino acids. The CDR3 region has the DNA TGCGCCAGCAGCTTATTTGGGACAGGGGAGGAAGCTTTCTTT. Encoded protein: CASSLFGTGEEAFF.

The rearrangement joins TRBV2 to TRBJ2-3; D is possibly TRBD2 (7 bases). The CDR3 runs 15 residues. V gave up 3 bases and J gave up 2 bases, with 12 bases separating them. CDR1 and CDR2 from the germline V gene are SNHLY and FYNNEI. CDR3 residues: CASSDRGAYTDTQYF. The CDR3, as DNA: TGTGCCAGCAGTGACCGGGGGGCCTACACAGATACGCAGTATTTT.

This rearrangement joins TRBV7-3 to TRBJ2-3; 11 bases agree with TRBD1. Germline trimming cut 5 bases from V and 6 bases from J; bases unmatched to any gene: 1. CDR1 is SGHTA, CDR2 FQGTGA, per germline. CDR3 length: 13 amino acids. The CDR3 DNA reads TGTGCCAGCAGCGGACAGGGGGCGGATACGCAGTATTTT. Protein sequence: CASSGQGADTQYF. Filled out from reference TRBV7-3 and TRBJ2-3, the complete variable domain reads GAGVSQTPSNKVTEKGKYVELRCDPISGHTALYWYRQSLGQGPEFLIYFQGTGAADDSGLPNDRFFAVRPEGSVSTLKIQRTERGDSAVYLCASSGQGADTQYFGPGTRLTVL.

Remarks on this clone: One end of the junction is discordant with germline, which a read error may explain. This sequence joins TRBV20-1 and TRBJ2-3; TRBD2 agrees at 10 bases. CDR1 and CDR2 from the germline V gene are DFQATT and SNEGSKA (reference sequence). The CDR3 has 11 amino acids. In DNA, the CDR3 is TGCAGTGCTACCTTAGGGACTAGCGCGGATTTT. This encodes CSATLGTSADF.

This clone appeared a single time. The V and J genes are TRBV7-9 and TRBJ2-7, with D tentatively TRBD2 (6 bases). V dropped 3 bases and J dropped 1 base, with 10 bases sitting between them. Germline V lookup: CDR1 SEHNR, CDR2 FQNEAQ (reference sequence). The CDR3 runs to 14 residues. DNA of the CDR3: TGTGCCAGCAGCTTCGTCGGGGGATCCTACGAGCAGTACTTC. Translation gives CASSFVGGSYEQYF.

CDR3 residues: CASSWSDREKAFF. The CDR3 DNA sequence: TGCGCCAGCAGCTGGAGCGACCGGGAGAAAGCTTTCTTT. The chain recombines TRBV5-1 with TRBJ1-1; no definite D call. This CDR3 comprises 13 residues. V dropped 3 bases and J dropped 9 bases, with 15 bases sitting between them. The V gene's germline CDR1 is SGHRS and CDR2 YFSETQ.

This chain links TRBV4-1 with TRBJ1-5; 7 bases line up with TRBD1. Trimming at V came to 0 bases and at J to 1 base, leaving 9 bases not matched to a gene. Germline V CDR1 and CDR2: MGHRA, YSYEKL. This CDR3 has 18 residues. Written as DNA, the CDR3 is TGCGCCAGCAGCCAAGATGATAGGGGGCGCCTAAGCAATCAGCCCCAGCATTTT. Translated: CASSQDDRGRLSNQPQHF.

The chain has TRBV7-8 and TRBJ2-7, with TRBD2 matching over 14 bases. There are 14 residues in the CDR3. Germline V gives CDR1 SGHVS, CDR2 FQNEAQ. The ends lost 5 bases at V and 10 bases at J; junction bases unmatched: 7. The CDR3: CASSPGLAGAKQYF. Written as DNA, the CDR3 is TGTGCCAGCAGCCCGGGACTAGCGGGAGCAAAACAGTACTTC.

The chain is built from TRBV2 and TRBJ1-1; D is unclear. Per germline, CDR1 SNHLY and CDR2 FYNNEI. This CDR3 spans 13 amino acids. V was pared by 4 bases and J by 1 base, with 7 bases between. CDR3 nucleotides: TGTGCCAGCAGTGTATTGAGGAACACTGAAGCTTTCTTT. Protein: CASSVLRNTEAFF.

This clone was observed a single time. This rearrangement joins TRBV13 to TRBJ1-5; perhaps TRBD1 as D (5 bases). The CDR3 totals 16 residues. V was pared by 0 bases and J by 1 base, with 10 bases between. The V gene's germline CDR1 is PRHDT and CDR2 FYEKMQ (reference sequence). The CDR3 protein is CASSLGAGQSNQPQHF. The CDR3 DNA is TGTGCCAGCAGCTTAGGGGCGGGGCAAAGCAATCAGCCCCAGCATTTT.

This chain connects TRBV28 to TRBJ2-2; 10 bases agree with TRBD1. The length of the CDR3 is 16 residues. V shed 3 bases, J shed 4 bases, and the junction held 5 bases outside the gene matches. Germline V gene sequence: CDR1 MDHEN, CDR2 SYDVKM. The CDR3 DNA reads TGTGCCAGCAGTTTCCTTCGGACAGGGGGCACCGGGGAGCTGTTTTTT. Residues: CASSFLRTGGTGELFF. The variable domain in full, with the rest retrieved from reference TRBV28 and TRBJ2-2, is DVKVTQSSRYLVKRTGEKVFLECVQDMDHENMFWYRQDPGLGLRLIYFSYDVKMKEKGDIPEGYSVSREKKERFSLILESASTNQTSMYLCASSFLRTGGTGELFFGEGSRLTVL.

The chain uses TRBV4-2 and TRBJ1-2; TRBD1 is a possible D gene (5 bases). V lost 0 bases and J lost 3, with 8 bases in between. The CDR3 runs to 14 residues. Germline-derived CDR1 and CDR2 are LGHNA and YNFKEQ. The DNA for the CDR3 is TGTGCCAGCAGCCAAGAGACAGTCCACTATGGCTACACCTTC. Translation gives CASSQETVHYGYTF.

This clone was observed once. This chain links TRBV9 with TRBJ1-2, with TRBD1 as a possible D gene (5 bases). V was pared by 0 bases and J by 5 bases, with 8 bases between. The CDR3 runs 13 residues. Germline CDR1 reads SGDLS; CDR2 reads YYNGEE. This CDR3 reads CASSVEQEYGYTF. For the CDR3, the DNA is TGTGCCAGCAGCGTAGAACAGGAATATGGCTACACCTTC.

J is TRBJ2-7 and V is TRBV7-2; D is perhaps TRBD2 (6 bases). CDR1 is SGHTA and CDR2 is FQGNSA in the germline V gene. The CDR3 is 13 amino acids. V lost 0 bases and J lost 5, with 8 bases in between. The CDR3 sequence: CASSLASGDEQYF. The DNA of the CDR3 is TGTGCCAGCAGCTTAGCGTCGGGGGACGAGCAGTACTTC.

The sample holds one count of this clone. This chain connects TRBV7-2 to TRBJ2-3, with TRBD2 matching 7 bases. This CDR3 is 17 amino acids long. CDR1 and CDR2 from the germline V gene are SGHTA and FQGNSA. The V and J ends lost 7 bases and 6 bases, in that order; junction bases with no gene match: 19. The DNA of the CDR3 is TGTGCCAGCACCGGCCCTGTCGGGGAGGGCCGGTTGGATACGCAGTATTTT. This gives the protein CASTGPVGEGRLDTQYF.